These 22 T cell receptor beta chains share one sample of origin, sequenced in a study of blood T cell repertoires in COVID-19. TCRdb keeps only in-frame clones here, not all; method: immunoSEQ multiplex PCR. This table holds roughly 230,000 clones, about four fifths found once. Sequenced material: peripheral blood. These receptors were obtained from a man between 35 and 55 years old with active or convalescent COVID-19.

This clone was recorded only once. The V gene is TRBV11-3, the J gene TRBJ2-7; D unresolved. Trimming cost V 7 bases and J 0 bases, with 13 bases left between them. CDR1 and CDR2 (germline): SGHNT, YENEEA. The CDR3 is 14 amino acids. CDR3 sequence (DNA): TGTGCCAGCACCCCGTCCACGGGCTCCTACGAGCAGTACTTC. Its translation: CASTPSTGSYEQYF. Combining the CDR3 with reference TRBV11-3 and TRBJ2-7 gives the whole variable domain EAGVVQSPRYKIIEKKQPVAFWCNPISGHNTLYWYLQNLGQGPELLIRYENEEAVDDSQLPKDRFSAERLKGVDSTLKIQPAELGDSAVYLCASTPSTGSYEQYFGPGTRLTVT.

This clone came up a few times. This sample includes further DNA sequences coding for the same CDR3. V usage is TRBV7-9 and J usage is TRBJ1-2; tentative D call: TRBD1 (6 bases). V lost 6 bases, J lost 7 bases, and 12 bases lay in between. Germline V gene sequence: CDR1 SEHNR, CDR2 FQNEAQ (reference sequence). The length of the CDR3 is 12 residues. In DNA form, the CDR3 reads TGTGCCAGCAGTCCAACAGGGTCTGGCTACACCTTC. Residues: CASSPTGSGYTF.

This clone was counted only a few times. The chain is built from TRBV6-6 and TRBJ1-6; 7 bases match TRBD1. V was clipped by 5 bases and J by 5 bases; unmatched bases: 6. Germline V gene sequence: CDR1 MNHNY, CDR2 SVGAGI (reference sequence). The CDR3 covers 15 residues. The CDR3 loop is CASSRGQAHNSPLHF. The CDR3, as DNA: TGTGCCAGCAGTCGCGGACAGGCCCATAATTCACCCCTCCACTTT.

The CDR3 coding sequence is TGTGCCAGCAGCTTTTTTCCGGACGGACAATATGGCTACACCTTC. This sequence encodes CASSFFPDGQYGYTF. This chain links TRBV5-5 with TRBJ1-2, with D maybe TRBD1 (5 bases). The CDR3 loop spans 15 amino acids. Germline CDR1 SGHKS, CDR2 YYEKEE (reference sequence). Trimming cost V 2 bases and J 5 bases, with 16 bases left between them.

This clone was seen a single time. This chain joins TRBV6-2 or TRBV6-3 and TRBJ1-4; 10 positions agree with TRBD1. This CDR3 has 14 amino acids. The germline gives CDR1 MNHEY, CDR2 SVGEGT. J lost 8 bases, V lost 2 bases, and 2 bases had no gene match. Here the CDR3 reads CASSYGTGEEKLFF. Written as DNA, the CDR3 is TGTGCCAGCAGTTACGGGACAGGGGAGGAAAAACTGTTTTTT.

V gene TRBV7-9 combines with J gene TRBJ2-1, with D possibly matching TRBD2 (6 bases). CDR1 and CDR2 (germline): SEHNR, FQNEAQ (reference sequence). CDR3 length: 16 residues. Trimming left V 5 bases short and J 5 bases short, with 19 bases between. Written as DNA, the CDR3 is TGTGCCAGCAGCCTAGACTTTGGGACTTACCACAATGAGCAGTTCTTC. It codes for CASSLDFGTYHNEQFF.

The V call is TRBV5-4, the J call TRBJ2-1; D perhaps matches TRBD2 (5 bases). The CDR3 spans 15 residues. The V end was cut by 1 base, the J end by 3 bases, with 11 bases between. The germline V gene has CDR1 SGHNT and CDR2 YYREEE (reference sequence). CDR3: CASSLTRSLYNEQFF. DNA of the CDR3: TGTGCCAGCAGCTTGACTAGATCTCTCTACAATGAGCAGTTCTTC.

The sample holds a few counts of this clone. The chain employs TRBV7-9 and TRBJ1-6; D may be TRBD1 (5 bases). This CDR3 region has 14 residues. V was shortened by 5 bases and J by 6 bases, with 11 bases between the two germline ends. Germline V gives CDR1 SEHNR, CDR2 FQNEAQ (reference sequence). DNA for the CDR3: TGTGCCAGCAGCCCCGACAGCTTTAATTCACCCCTCCACTTT. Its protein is CASSPDSFNSPLHF.

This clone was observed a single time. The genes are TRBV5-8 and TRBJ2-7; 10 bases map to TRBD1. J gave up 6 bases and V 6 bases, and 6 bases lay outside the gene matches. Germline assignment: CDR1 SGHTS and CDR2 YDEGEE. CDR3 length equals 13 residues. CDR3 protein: CASMKTGGSEQYF. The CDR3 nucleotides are TGTGCCAGCATGAAGACAGGGGGCTCCGAGCAGTACTTC.

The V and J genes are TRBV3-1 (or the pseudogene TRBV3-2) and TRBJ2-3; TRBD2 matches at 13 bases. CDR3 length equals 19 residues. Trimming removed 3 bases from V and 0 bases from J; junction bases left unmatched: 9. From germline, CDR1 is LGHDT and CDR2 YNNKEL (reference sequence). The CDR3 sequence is CASSHLGTSGTQSTDTQYF. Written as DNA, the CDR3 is TGTGCCAGCAGCCACCTTGGGACTAGCGGGACTCAGAGCACAGATACGCAGTATTTT.

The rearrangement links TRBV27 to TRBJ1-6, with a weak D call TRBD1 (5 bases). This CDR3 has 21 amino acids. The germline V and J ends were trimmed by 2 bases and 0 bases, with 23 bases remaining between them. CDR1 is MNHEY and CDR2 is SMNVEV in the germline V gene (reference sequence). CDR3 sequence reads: CASSLVMGGRTKSSYNSPLHF. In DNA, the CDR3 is TGTGCCAGCAGTTTAGTCATGGGGGGACGGACAAAGAGCTCCTATAATTCACCCCTCCACTTT.

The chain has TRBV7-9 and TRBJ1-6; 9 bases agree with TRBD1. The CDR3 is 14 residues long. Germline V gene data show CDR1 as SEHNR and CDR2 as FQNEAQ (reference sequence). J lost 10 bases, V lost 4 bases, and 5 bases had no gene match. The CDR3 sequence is CASSYGQGKSPLHF. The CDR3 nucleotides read TGTGCCAGCAGCTACGGACAGGGGAAATCACCCCTCCACTTT.

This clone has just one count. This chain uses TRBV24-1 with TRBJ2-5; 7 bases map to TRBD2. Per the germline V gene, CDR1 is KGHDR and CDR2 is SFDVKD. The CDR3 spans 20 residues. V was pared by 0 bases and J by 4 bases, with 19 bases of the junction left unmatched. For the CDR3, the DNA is TGTGCCACCAGTGATTTGACACGCGGGGCCGGCGCGGGGGAGCGAGAGACCCAGTACTTC. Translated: CATSDLTRGAGAGERETQYF.

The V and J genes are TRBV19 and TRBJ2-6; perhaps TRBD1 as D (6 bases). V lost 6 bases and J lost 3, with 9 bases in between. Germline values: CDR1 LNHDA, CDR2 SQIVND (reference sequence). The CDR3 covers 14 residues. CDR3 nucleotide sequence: TGTGCCAGTAGCACAGGGAATGGGGCCAACGTCCTGACTTTC. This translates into CASSTGNGANVLTF.

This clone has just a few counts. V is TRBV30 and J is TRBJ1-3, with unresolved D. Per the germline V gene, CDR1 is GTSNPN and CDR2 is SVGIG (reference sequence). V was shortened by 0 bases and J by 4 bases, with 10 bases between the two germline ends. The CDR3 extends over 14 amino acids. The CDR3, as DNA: TGTGCCTGGAGTGTAGGACTGGCGGGAAACACCATATATTTT. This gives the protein CAWSVGLAGNTIYF.

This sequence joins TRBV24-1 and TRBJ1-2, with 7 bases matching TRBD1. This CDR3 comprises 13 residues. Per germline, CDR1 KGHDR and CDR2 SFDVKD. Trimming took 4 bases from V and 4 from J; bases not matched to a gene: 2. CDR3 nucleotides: TGTGCCACCAGTGAAGGGGGCGGCTATGGCTACACCTTC. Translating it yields CATSEGGGYGYTF.

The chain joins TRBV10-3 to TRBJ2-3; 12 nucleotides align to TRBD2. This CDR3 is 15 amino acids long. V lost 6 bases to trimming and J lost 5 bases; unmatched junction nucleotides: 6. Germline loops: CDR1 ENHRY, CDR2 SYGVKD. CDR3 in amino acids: CAISRLAGAQDTQYF. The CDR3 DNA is TGTGCCATCAGCAGACTAGCGGGAGCGCAAGATACGCAGTATTTT.

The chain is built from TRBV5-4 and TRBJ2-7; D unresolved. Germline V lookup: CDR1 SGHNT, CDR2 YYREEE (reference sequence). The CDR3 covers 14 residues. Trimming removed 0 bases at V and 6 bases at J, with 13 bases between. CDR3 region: CASSLALDLSEQYF. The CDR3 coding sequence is TGTGCCAGCAGCTTGGCGTTAGATTTGAGCGAGCAGTACTTC.

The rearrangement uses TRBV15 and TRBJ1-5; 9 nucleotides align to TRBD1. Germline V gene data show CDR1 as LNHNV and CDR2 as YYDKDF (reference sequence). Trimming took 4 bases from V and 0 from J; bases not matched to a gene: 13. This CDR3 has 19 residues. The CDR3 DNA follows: TGTGCCACCAGCAAACATACCGTTGGGACAGGGAATAGCAATCAGCCCCAGCATTTT. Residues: CATSKHTVGTGNSNQPQHF.

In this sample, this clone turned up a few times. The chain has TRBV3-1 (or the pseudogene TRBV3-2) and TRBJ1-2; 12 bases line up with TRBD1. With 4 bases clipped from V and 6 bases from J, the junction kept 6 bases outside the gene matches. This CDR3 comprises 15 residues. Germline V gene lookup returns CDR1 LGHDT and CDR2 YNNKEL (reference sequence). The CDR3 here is CASSRGTGGRDGYTF. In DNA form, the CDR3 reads TGTGCCAGCAGCCGTGGGACAGGGGGCAGGGATGGCTACACCTTC.

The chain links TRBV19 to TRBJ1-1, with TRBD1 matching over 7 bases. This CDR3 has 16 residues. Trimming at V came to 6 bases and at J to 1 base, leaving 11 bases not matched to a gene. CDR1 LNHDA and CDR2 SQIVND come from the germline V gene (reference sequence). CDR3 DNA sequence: TGTGCCAGTAGCCTGACAGGGACCGGAGGGAACACTGAAGCTTTCTTT. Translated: CASSLTGTGGNTEAFF. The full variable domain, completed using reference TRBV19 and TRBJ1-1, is DGGITQSPKYLFRKEGQNVTLSCEQNLNHDAMYWYRQDPGQGLRLIYYSQIVNDFQKGDIAEGYSVSREKKESFPLTVTSAQKNPTAFYLCASSLTGTGGNTEAFFGQGTRLTVV.

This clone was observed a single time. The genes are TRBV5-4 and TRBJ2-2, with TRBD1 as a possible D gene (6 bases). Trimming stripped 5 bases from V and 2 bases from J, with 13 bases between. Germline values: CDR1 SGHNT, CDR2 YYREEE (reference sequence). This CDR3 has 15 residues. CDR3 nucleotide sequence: TGTGCCAGCAGTCGTGAGGGGGTTAACACCGGGGAGCTGTTTTTT. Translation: CASSREGVNTGELFF.